This TCR beta chain emerged from a study of HIV-infected patients and healthy controls (dated by TCRdb to between 2012 and 2015). The CDR3 measures 17 amino acids from cysteine to phenylalanine. Left in the record is the CDR3 DNA by itself, 51 bases read in frame from the first base. CDR1 and CDR2 are read off the germline V gene as MNHEY and SVGEGT. From V the trimming removes 2 bases and from J it removes 7 bases, while the gene matches leave 11 bases of the junction unaccounted for. Receptors were amplified or captured by 5' RACE. TCRdb shows the sequencer as Illumina MiSeq. TCRdb itself trimmed the public reads at Q25 with fastp, ran MiXCR and retained productive beta chains. Rows with a matching CDR3 protein are joined into one entry that keeps the most common DNA and genes. Counted in this sample were about 70,000 distinct CDR3 sequences; roughly a sixth of them appeared once. Under 6% of the sample comes from the top ten.

This clonotype has a handful of counts. Its binding antigen is unknown. There are no base qualities to consult, and no much larger clone falls within one base. The origin of this receptor is a human donor in good health. Material: CD4+ T cells from blood. This chain joins TRBV6-2 or TRBV6-3 to TRBJ2-1, with 10 junctional bases fitting TRBD2. The DNA sequence is TGTGCCAGCAGTTACCCGACCGGGCTAGCGGGGGCTAATGAGCAGTTCTTC. Its protein product is CASSYPTGLAGANEQFF.